Below, 25 T cell receptor beta chains from the same sample are listed, as sequenced in a study of PD-1 blockade in classical Hodgkin lymphoma. Every patient relapsed after autologous stem cell transplantation, and brentuximab vedotin exposure varied. Profiling relied on immunoSEQ multiplex PCR, and the TCRdb table lists in-frame clones only, not all of them. The sample lists about 31,000 clones; about 71% were seen once. The source material was peripheral blood mononuclear cells (PBMCs), sampled before the second cycle of nivolumab. Receptor source: a human donor with classical Hodgkin lymphoma.

The chain carries TRBV28 and TRBJ2-1, with unresolved D. The CDR3 is 11 amino acids. Deletions cut 6 bases from V and 9 bases from J, with 9 bases between. CDR1 and CDR2 (germline): MDHEN, SYDVKM. In DNA, the CDR3 is TGTGCCAGCAGCGTACCTGGTGAGCAGTTCTTC. Residues: CASSVPGEQFF.

This clone showed up just a few times. The rearrangement links TRBV18 to TRBJ1-2, with D possibly being TRBD1 (5 bases). With 0 bases removed from V and 7 bases from J, the gap between germline ends came to 15 bases. The CDR3 is made up of 15 amino acids. The germline V gene has CDR1 KGHSH and CDR2 LQKENI. DNA for the CDR3: TGTGCCAGCTCACCACCGGATCGAGGGGCCCGTGGCTACACCTTC. Its translation: CASSPPDRGARGYTF. Combining the CDR3 with reference TRBV18 and TRBJ1-2 gives the whole variable domain NAGVMQNPRHLVRRRGQEARLRCSPMKGHSHVYWYRQLPEEGLKFMVYLQKENIIDESGMPKERFSAEFPKEGPSILRIQQVVRGDSAAYFCASSPPDRGARGYTFGSGTRLTVV.

This clone was detected a few times. V is TRBV4-2 and J is TRBJ2-7; unclear D gene. Germline V gene lookup returns CDR1 LGHNA and CDR2 YNFKEQ. V lost 4 bases and J lost 5, with 18 bases in between. The CDR3 totals 15 residues. The CDR3 nucleotides are TGTGCCAGCAGCCCTCTACAGCCCGGTATGGACGAGCAGTACTTC. This translates into CASSPLQPGMDEQYF.

The chain is built from TRBV29-1 and TRBJ2-7, with TRBD2 matching 8 bases. The ends lost 7 bases at V and 12 bases at J; junction bases unmatched: 8. Germline V lookup: CDR1 SQVTM, CDR2 ANQGSEA. This CDR3 comprises 10 residues. The CDR3 DNA sequence: TGCAGCGGTGGAACGGGGACTAGGTACTTC. Translating it yields CSGGTGTRYF.

The chain is built from TRBV7-2 and TRBJ2-1; D may be TRBD2 (7 bases). Trimming removed 0 bases at V and 7 bases at J, with 13 bases between. The CDR3 is 15 amino acids. CDR1 SGHTA and CDR2 FQGNSA come from the germline V gene. CDR3 sequence reads: CASSLAGGLMNEQFF. The CDR3 nucleotides read TGTGCCAGCAGCTTAGCGGGGGGGCTTATGAATGAGCAGTTCTTC.

This clone was detected a few times. The chain employs TRBV28 and TRBJ2-4; no firm D call. Trimming removed 5 bases at V and 0 bases at J, with 14 bases between. CDR1 MDHEN and CDR2 SYDVKM come from the germline V gene. The CDR3 spans 16 residues. This CDR3 is CASSTPPVLAKNIQYF. DNA of the CDR3: TGTGCCAGCAGTACACCCCCGGTGCTAGCCAAAAACATTCAGTACTTC.

In this sample, this clone turned up once. The rearrangement joins TRBV7-6 to TRBJ2-4; the match to TRBD2 covers 11 bases. The CDR3 contains 18 residues. CDR1 and CDR2 from the germline V gene are SGHVS and FNYEAQ. Germline trimming cut 1 base from V and 0 bases from J; bases unmatched to any gene: 5. This CDR3 reads CASSLGWGTSGAKNIQYF. The CDR3 DNA follows: TGTGCCAGCAGCTTAGGTTGGGGGACTAGCGGAGCCAAAAACATTCAGTACTTC.

The rearrangement joins TRBV29-1 to TRBJ1-4; D remains unclear. CDR1 SQVTM and CDR2 ANQGSEA come from the germline V gene. Trimming left V 4 bases short and J 8 bases short, with 14 bases between. This CDR3 has 13 amino acids. The CDR3 sequence is CSVVGALSEKLFF. In DNA form, the CDR3 reads TGCAGCGTTGTGGGAGCCTTAAGCGAAAAACTGTTTTTT.

V is TRBV6-5 and J is TRBJ2-3; TRBD2 matches 7 bases. J gave up 1 base and V 5 bases, and 6 bases lay outside the gene matches. CDR3 length: 15 residues. Per germline, CDR1 MNHEY and CDR2 SVGAGI. Here the CDR3 reads CASSRAREGTDTQYF. For the CDR3, the DNA is TGTGCCAGCAGTCGAGCCCGGGAGGGCACAGATACGCAGTATTTT.

This clone was detected a few times. The chain combines TRBV28 with TRBJ1-1; no clear D gene. The CDR3 spans 14 residues. Germline V gene data show CDR1 as MDHEN and CDR2 as SYDVKM. V was cut by 3 bases and J by 2 bases, with 10 bases left in between. The CDR3 is CASSLAKVNTEAFF. The CDR3 DNA reads as TGTGCCAGCAGTTTGGCTAAAGTTAACACTGAAGCTTTCTTT.

In this sample, this clone turned up a few times. The CDR3 bases are TGTGCCGCCCGTTCCTACAATGAGCAGTTCTTC. This gives the protein CAARSYNEQFF. The chain recombines TRBV28 with TRBJ2-1; D ambiguous. Germline loops: CDR1 MDHEN, CDR2 SYDVKM. Trimming stripped 11 bases from V and 1 base from J, with 6 bases between. There are 11 residues in the CDR3.

The chain combines TRBV19 with TRBJ2-1, with a possible D match to TRBD2 (5 bases). V was trimmed by 7 bases and J by 3 bases, leaving 19 bases between them. Germline V gives CDR1 LNHDA, CDR2 SQIVND (reference sequence). The CDR3 is made up of 16 amino acids. CDR3 sequence: CASTRSSGAVYNEQFF. The CDR3 DNA follows: TGTGCCAGTACACGAAGCAGCGGCGCGGTCTACAATGAGCAGTTCTTC.

This rearrangement joins TRBV2 to TRBJ2-5, with D possibly matching TRBD1 (5 bases). This CDR3 has 15 amino acids. Germline CDR1 reads SNHLY; CDR2 reads FYNNEI. Between the trimmed V and J ends, which lost 5 bases and 0 bases, there was a span of 13 bases. The CDR3 DNA reads as TGTGCCAGCAGTCCCCAGGGTGGGAACCAAGAGACCCAGTACTTC. Its translation is CASSPQGGNQETQYF.

For this clone: The identical CDR3 is also encoded by other nucleotide sequences in the sample. The chain carries TRBV10-3 and TRBJ1-5, with D tentatively TRBD1 (5 bases). Trimming shortened V by 2 bases and J by 2 bases, and 7 bases separated the two germline ends. The CDR3 spans 14 residues. Per the germline V gene, CDR1 is ENHRY and CDR2 is SYGVKD. The CDR3 nucleotides are TGTGCCATCAGTGAGAGGGGAGGCAATCAGCCCCAGCATTTT. This sequence encodes CAISERGGNQPQHF.

This chain connects TRBV9 to TRBJ2-1; TRBD2 aligns across 11 bases. This CDR3 comprises 18 residues. The germline gives CDR1 SGDLS, CDR2 YYNGEE. V was clipped by 0 bases and J by 9 bases; unmatched bases: 14. CDR3 protein: CASSVGFASTSGTGEQFF. CDR3 nucleotides: TGTGCCAGCAGCGTAGGGTTTGCGTCGACTAGCGGGACTGGTGAGCAGTTCTTC.

The CDR3, as DNA: TGTGCCAGCAGCTTAGGCCTAATGTTGGGACAGGGATCCGGAAACACCATATATTTT. Amino acid sequence: CASSLGLMLGQGSGNTIYF. The rearrangement joins TRBV13 to TRBJ1-3; TRBD1 matches 9 bases. V shed 0 bases and J 4 bases; nucleotides not matched to a gene: 13. The CDR3 covers 19 residues. The germline gives CDR1 PRHDT, CDR2 FYEKMQ (reference sequence).

V usage is TRBV5-1 and J usage is TRBJ2-3, with a possible D match to TRBD2 (6 bases). The V gene lost 4 bases and the J gene lost 7 bases, with 16 bases spanning the gap. The germline V gene has CDR1 SGHRS and CDR2 YFSETQ. The CDR3 totals 14 residues. The CDR3 sequence: CASSPGTEGHTQYF. The DNA for the CDR3 is TGCGCCAGCAGCCCCGGGACGGAGGGGCATACGCAGTATTTT.

The table lists this clone with a few counts. V gene TRBV4-1 combines with J gene TRBJ2-5; D is unresolved. Trimming pared 1 base from V and 2 bases from J, leaving 8 bases between. This CDR3 region has 14 residues. Germline CDR1 reads MGHRA; CDR2 reads YSYEKL. CDR3 loop: CASSQVHAQETQYF. The CDR3, as DNA: TGCGCCAGCAGCCAAGTACATGCGCAAGAGACCCAGTACTTC.

The V and J genes are TRBV5-1 and TRBJ2-1; tentatively, D is TRBD1 or TRBD2 (5 bases each). The germline CDR1 and CDR2 sequences are SGHRS and YFSETQ. The CDR3 length is 12 residues. V lost 4 bases, J lost 9 bases, and 11 bases lay in between. The CDR3 sequence: CASSRGVAEQFF. DNA of the CDR3: TGCGCCAGCAGCCGAGGGGTGGCTGAGCAGTTCTTC.

The rearrangement uses TRBV7-2 and TRBJ2-7; 10 bases agree with TRBD2. This CDR3 comprises 15 residues. V gave up 6 bases and J gave up 6 bases; unmatched junction bases: 11. Germline V gene lookup returns CDR1 SGHTA and CDR2 FQGNSA. This CDR3 reads CASSPTLVAGGEQYF. The CDR3 DNA is TGTGCCAGCAGTCCTACCCTGGTAGCGGGAGGCGAGCAGTACTTC.

This clone qualifies as medium-sized. The J gene is TRBJ2-5, the V gene TRBV9; 8 bases match TRBD2. Germline assignment: CDR1 SGDLS and CDR2 YYNGEE. The ends lost 0 bases at V and 4 bases at J; junction bases unmatched: 11. There are 17 residues in the CDR3. CDR3 sequence reads: CASSVGFASGFVETQYF. The CDR3 DNA is TGTGCCAGCAGCGTAGGTTTCGCTAGCGGGTTCGTAGAGACCCAGTACTTC.

The chain has TRBV7-8 and TRBJ1-4, with TRBD1 identical over 8 bases. Germline-derived CDR1 and CDR2 are SGHVS and FQNEAQ. The V segment lost 5 bases and the J segment 8 bases; nucleotides outside the gene matches: 4. This CDR3 is 13 amino acids long. Written as DNA, the CDR3 is TGTGCCAGCAGCCCAGGGGGCCGGGAAAAACTGTTTTTT. Its protein product is CASSPGGREKLFF.

The chain employs TRBV4-2 and TRBJ2-7, with TRBD1 matching 8 bases. This CDR3 has 20 residues. Trimming removed 4 bases from V and 2 bases from J; junction bases left unmatched: 22. Germline CDR1 LGHNA, CDR2 YNFKEQ. In DNA, the CDR3 is TGTGCCAGCAGCCTCCGCTCCCGACAACAGGGGGACACCCTAACCTACGAGCAGTACTTC. Amino acid sequence: CASSLRSRQQGDTLTYEQYF.

The chain combines TRBV9 with TRBJ1-1, with D perhaps TRBD1 (5 bases). V was pared by 0 bases and J by 1 base, with 10 bases between. Germline lookup yields CDR1 SGDLS and CDR2 YYNGEE. CDR3 length equals 15 residues. CDR3 nucleotides: TGTGCCAGCAGCGTAGTCGGGGGAGGGAACACTGAAGCTTTCTTT. Its protein is CASSVVGGGNTEAFF.

The rearrangement links TRBV10-2 to TRBJ2-1; TRBD2 matches 9 bases. The germline CDR1 and CDR2 sequences are WSHSY and SAAADI. J lost 4 bases, V lost 3 bases, and 10 bases had no gene match. This CDR3 contains 17 residues. For the CDR3, the DNA is TGCGCCAGCAGTGAACCGGGCGGGGGGGCGATATACAATGAGCAGTTCTTC. Translation gives CASSEPGGGAIYNEQFF.